The clone carrying this T cell receptor beta chain was seen ten or more times. Time point noted: blood at routine non-recurrence follow-up after resection. The sample belongs to a study of spatial heterogeneity in lung cancer. The CDR3 is made up of 14 amino acids. In germline, CDR1 is SNHLY, CDR2 FYNNEI. V dropped 3 bases and J dropped 6 bases, with 14 bases sitting between them. TCRdb redid the calling of the 5' RACE reads with MiXCR, one entry per CDR3 protein. Altogether approximately 16,000 distinct CDR3 sequences are present, roughly 6% being singletons, with the ten largest covering under 30%. The sample was PBMCs, taken at follow-up. The clonotype originates from a male donor with early-stage non-small cell lung cancer. The gene calls are TRBV2 and TRBJ1-1; D perhaps matches TRBD1 (6 bases). The CDR3 region is CASSELIRGAEAFF. The DNA for the CDR3 is TGTGCCAGCAGTGAGCTAATCAGGGGTGCTGAAGCTTTCTTT.